This passage covers 2 T cell receptor beta chains from one sample sequenced in a study of OX40 agonist ivuxolimab in advanced cancers. Clones were sequenced by immunoSEQ multiplex PCR, and TCRdb holds only the in-frame ones, with some missing. The profile shows tens of thousands of clones, 86% of them singletons. The sample here was CD4+ or CD8+ T cells sorted from blood, taken in a trial of the OX40 agonist ivuxolimab. The receptors stem from an adult with an advanced solid tumor such as melanoma, head and neck, liver or kidney cancer.

The chain uses TRBV18 and TRBJ1-2; the match to TRBD1 covers 7 bases. This CDR3 is built from 15 residues. The V and J ends lost 2 bases and 7 bases, in that order; junction bases with no gene match: 10. Per germline, CDR1 KGHSH and CDR2 LQKENI. The CDR3 region is CASSPGTQGLSGYTF. As DNA, the CDR3 is TGTGCCAGCTCACCAGGGACACAGGGGTTGAGTGGCTACACCTTC.

The chain carries TRBV27 and TRBJ2-1; tentatively, D is TRBD1 or TRBD2 (5 bases each). CDR3 length equals 15 residues. Germline values: CDR1 MNHEY, CDR2 SMNVEV (reference sequence). V lost 5 bases and J lost 9, with 20 bases in between. The CDR3 DNA reads as TGTGCCAGCAGTATCGATGCCCGGGGCAATGGTGAGCAGTTCTTC. Translation: CASSIDARGNGEQFF.